One and the same sample provided the 7 T cell receptor beta chains below, sequenced in a study of blood T cell repertoires in COVID-19. TCRdb's table, derived via immunoSEQ multiplex PCR, lists solely in-frame clones and lacks some. The table lists 95,000 or so clones, roughly 81% of them singletons, with under 5% in the top ten. Input material: peripheral blood. The receptors stem from a man aged 80 or over with COVID-19, enrolled during active disease.

The chain carries TRBV5-4 and TRBJ2-5; tentatively, D is TRBD1 (5 bases). The germline V and J ends were trimmed by 2 bases and 5 bases, with 13 bases remaining between them. CDR1 and CDR2 (germline): SGHNT, YYREEE (reference sequence). This CDR3 has 14 amino acids. CDR3 protein: CASSFGRVEETQYF. Here the CDR3 DNA reads TGTGCCAGCAGCTTCGGCAGGGTGGAGGAGACCCAGTACTTC.

This clone was counted once. The chain recombines TRBV7-3 with TRBJ2-5; 9 nucleotides agree with TRBD1. The J segment lost 4 bases and the V segment lost 4 bases, leaving 4 bases of the junction unmatched. Germline-derived CDR1 and CDR2 are SGHTA and FQGTGA. The CDR3 length is 14 residues. Here the CDR3 DNA reads TGTGCCAGCAGCTCCACAGGGGGCCGAGAGACCCAGTACTTC. It specifies CASSSTGGRETQYF.

V usage is TRBV11-2 and J usage is TRBJ1-1; D unresolved. The CDR3 has 14 amino acids. CDR1 is SGHAT and CDR2 is FQNNGV in the germline V gene. V was cut by 2 bases and J by 7 bases, with 14 bases left in between. CDR3 nucleotide sequence: TGTGCCAGCAGCTTAAACCCCGAGGGCAGTGAAGCTTTCTTT. Encoded protein: CASSLNPEGSEAFF.

This clone was observed a handful of times. The chain joins TRBV5-4 to TRBJ1-2; D is perhaps TRBD1 (5 bases). Trimming pared 2 bases from V and 6 bases from J, leaving 20 bases between. The CDR3 runs 16 residues. The germline V gene encodes CDR1 SGHNT and CDR2 YYREEE (reference sequence). The CDR3 region is CASSFDRAIVGDGYTF. In DNA form, the CDR3 reads TGTGCCAGCAGCTTCGATCGGGCCATAGTAGGGGATGGCTACACCTTC. Drawing the rest from reference TRBV5-4 and TRBJ1-2, the complete variable domain is ETGVTQSPTHLIKTRGQQVTLRCSSQSGHNTVSWYQQALGQGPQFIFQYYREEENGRGNFPPRFSGLQFPNYSSELNVNALELDDSALYLCASSFDRAIVGDGYTFGSGTRLTVV.

This clone was seen a single time. The chain carries TRBV6-5 and TRBJ2-2; tentatively, D is TRBD1 (5 bases). Germline V gene data show CDR1 as MNHEY and CDR2 as SVGAGI. V was shortened by 5 bases and J by 2 bases, with 9 bases between the two germline ends. The CDR3 runs 14 residues. The CDR3 is CASSPRVNTGELFF. The DNA of the CDR3 is TGTGCCAGCAGTCCCAGGGTAAACACCGGGGAGCTGTTTTTT.

The J gene is TRBJ2-7, the V gene TRBV2, with 9 nucleotides matching TRBD1. Per the germline V gene, CDR1 is SNHLY and CDR2 is FYNNEI. Trimming at V came to 6 bases and at J to 6 bases, leaving 12 bases not matched to a gene. The CDR3 length is 15 residues. CDR3 in amino acids: CASRTPSGTGTEQYF. Here the CDR3 DNA reads TGTGCCAGCAGGACACCTTCCGGGACAGGGACCGAGCAGTACTTC.

The chain couples TRBV6-5 to TRBJ1-2; a weak D match, TRBD1 (5 bases). Germline V gives CDR1 MNHEY, CDR2 SVGAGI. V lost 8 bases and J lost 8, with 24 bases in between. This CDR3 spans 15 amino acids. The CDR3: CASQTGRGRREGYTF. The CDR3 nucleotides read TGTGCCAGCCAAACGGGGCGCGGCCGGAGGGAGGGCTACACCTTC.